These 14 T cell receptor beta chains came from one sample sequenced in a study of blood T cell repertoires in COVID-19. The repertoire was sequenced with immunoSEQ multiplex PCR; TCRdb's copy has only in-frame clones and lacks some. The sample shows 140,000 or so clones, 75% to 90% of them seen only once. Sequencing was done on a sample of peripheral blood. The source of these receptors is a woman aged 60-75 years with active COVID-19.

This rearrangement joins TRBV7-2 to TRBJ2-2, with 7 bases lining up with TRBD2. Germline CDR1 is SGHTA and CDR2 is FQGNSA. The CDR3 length is 15 residues. V lost 0 bases, J lost 4 bases, and 2 bases stayed unmatched. The CDR3 sequence is CASSLAGGVTGELFF. CDR3 nucleotide sequence: TGTGCCAGCAGCTTAGCGGGAGGGGTCACCGGGGAGCTGTTTTTT.

V and J are TRBV7-8 and TRBJ2-7; 9 bases fit TRBD2. V was pared by 5 bases and J by 3 bases, with 20 bases of the junction left unmatched. The CDR3 length is 19 residues. Germline values: CDR1 SGHVS, CDR2 FQNEAQ. The DNA for the CDR3 is TGTGCCAGCAGCCCCTGGGTGCTAGCGGGATACCTCACATACTACGAGCAGTACTTC. Its protein is CASSPWVLAGYLTYYEQYF.

The gene calls are TRBV3-1 (or the pseudogene TRBV3-2) and TRBJ2-7, with a possible D match to TRBD2 (5 bases). Germline loops: CDR1 LGHDT, CDR2 YNNKEL (reference sequence). V was clipped by 6 bases and J by 4 bases, with 7 bases between them. There are 11 residues in the CDR3. This CDR3 reads CASSRGYEQYF. CDR3 in DNA: TGTGCCAGCAGTCGAGGGTACGAGCAGTACTTC.

CDR3 bases: TGTGCCAGCAGTCTAGCGGGAAGCACAGATACGCAGTATTTT. Translated, it gives CASSLAGSTDTQYF. The chain is built from TRBV16 and TRBJ2-3, with 9 nucleotides matching TRBD2. The CDR3 runs 14 residues. Germline CDR1 reads KGHSY; CDR2 reads FQNENV. With 6 bases clipped from V and 0 bases from J, the junction kept 1 base outside the gene matches.

The rearrangement joins TRBV2 to TRBJ1-5; 9 positions match TRBD1. Germline loops: CDR1 SNHLY, CDR2 FYNNEI. The CDR3 covers 15 residues. After removal of 4 bases from V and 6 bases from J, the junction contained 7 bases not matched to a gene. This chain's CDR3 is CASSGGTGRGQPQHF. CDR3 nucleotides: TGTGCCAGCAGTGGTGGGACAGGGCGGGGTCAGCCCCAGCATTTT.

This clone was recorded only once. The chain combines TRBV11-3 with TRBJ2-1; D remains ambiguous. The ends were cut back, 0 bases at V and 6 bases at J, with 12 bases in the middle. Germline V CDR1 and CDR2: SGHNT, YENEEA. This CDR3 contains 15 residues. CDR3 protein: CASSLDVASGNEQFF. CDR3 sequence (DNA): TGTGCCAGCAGCTTAGATGTGGCCTCAGGCAATGAGCAGTTCTTC.

This chain joins TRBV12-5 and TRBJ1-2, with TRBD1 matching over 7 bases. Losses at the gene ends were 2 bases for V and 4 bases for J; bases not matched to a gene: 10. CDR1 and CDR2 (germline): LGHNT, FRNRAP. The CDR3 has 16 amino acids. The CDR3 sequence is CASGLSVGTVGYGYTF. For the CDR3, the DNA is TGTGCTAGTGGTTTGTCAGTCGGGACAGTTGGCTATGGCTACACCTTC.

The CDR3 region is CASSPETSGRFEDTQYF. CDR3 DNA: TGTGCCAGCAGCCCTGAGACCAGCGGGAGATTTGAAGATACGCAGTATTTT. This chain joins TRBV7-3 and TRBJ2-3; 8 bases line up with TRBD2. J lost 5 bases, V lost 5 bases, and 15 bases had no gene match. This CDR3 has 17 residues. The germline V gene encodes CDR1 SGHTA and CDR2 FQGTGA.

V and J are TRBV18 and TRBJ2-2; 8 bases line up with TRBD2. After removal of 1 base from V and 5 bases from J, the junction contained 3 bases not matched to a gene. CDR1 is KGHSH and CDR2 is LQKENI in the germline V gene. The CDR3 loop spans 15 amino acids. CDR3 in DNA: TGTGCCAGCTCACCACGCAGCGGGAGAACCGGGGAGCTGTTTTTT. The encoded protein is CASSPRSGRTGELFF.

The chain carries TRBV2 and TRBJ1-1; 8 bases are shared with TRBD1. Losses at the gene ends were 4 bases for V and 4 bases for J; bases not matched to a gene: 8. The CDR3 runs to 15 residues. Germline V lookup: CDR1 SNHLY, CDR2 FYNNEI. The CDR3 DNA is TGTGCCAGCAGTGGAGAGGGACAGGTGGGCACTGAAGCTTTCTTT. Residues: CASSGEGQVGTEAFF.

The chain couples TRBV10-2 to TRBJ1-1, with 7 bases identical to TRBD1. Germline V CDR1 and CDR2: WSHSY, SAAADI. The V gene end was trimmed by 6 bases and the J gene end by 1 base; junction bases not matched to a gene: 2. This CDR3 region has 13 residues. The CDR3 DNA reads as TGCGCCAGCAGGCGACAGGGGAACACTGAAGCTTTCTTT. As protein: CASRRQGNTEAFF.

CDR3: CASSSGTSGSDEQFF. The CDR3 DNA follows: TGTGCCAGCAGTTCCGGGACTAGCGGGAGTGATGAGCAGTTCTTC. This rearrangement joins TRBV27 to TRBJ2-1; TRBD2 matches 14 bases. There are 15 residues in the CDR3. V lost 4 bases, J lost 8 bases, and 4 bases stayed unmatched. CDR1 and CDR2 from the germline V gene are MNHEY and SMNVEV (reference sequence).

This clone was observed a single time. This chain uses TRBV7-2 with TRBJ1-5, with TRBD1 matching over 9 bases. This CDR3 is 16 amino acids long. V lost 5 bases and J lost 4; bases outside the gene matches: 9. Germline CDR1 SGHTA, CDR2 FQGNSA. CDR3 amino acids: CASSRSTGGSNQPQHF. CDR3 bases: TGTGCCAGCAGCCGGAGTACAGGGGGCAGTAATCAGCCCCAGCATTTT.

The CDR3 coding sequence is TGTGCCAGCAGCCGGGGCCGCGGGAGAAAGAACAATGAGCAGTTCTTC. This gives the protein CASSRGRGRKNNEQFF. This chain uses TRBV11-1 with TRBJ2-1, with TRBD2 matching 7 bases. CDR3 length: 16 amino acids. Germline CDR1 is SGHAT and CDR2 is FQDESV (reference sequence). V lost 5 bases to trimming and J lost 5 bases; unmatched junction nucleotides: 12.